This paragraph reports one TCR beta chain. The antigen remains unidentified. Everyone who donated was a healthy bone marrow donor. The trim removed 3 bases at V and 9 bases at J, leaving 8 bases unmatched. The germline CDR1 and CDR2 sequences are SQVTM and ANQGSEA. The length of the CDR3 is 14 residues. This specimen belongs to a study of cytomegalovirus exposure and HLA in healthy donors. The PCR employed 60 Vbeta primers together with 13 Jbeta primers. Sequenced by immunoSEQ multiplex PCR; TCRdb stores in-frame clones only, minus some. The sample yields about 170,000 clones, around 78% seen once. Broader study findings: When analyzed later, the rates of TCR association showed variation by HLA locus, with DRB1 the most and HLA-C the fewest. In an earlier analysis, productive rearrangement rates for most beta V segments clustered near 87% or 30%.

Sequencing was performed on PBMCs. The rearrangement joins TRBV29-1 to TRBJ2-1, with 10 positions matching TRBD2. This TCR derives from a woman aged 30 to 39 in good health and CMV-seropositive. The chain's CDR3 is CSVDRTSGEFEQFF. CDR3 nucleotides: TGCAGCGTTGACCGGACTAGCGGAGAGTTTGAGCAGTTCTTC.